This paragraph reports one TCR beta chain. TCRdb independently ran MiXCR on the 5' RACE reads; one entry per CDR3 protein. In the table there are approximately 470,000 distinct CDR3 sequences, 11% to 15% of which are singletons. This specimen comes from a study of identical twins. This sample was also put to use in a study of yellow fever vaccine responses in identical twins.

The clonotype comes from a woman aged 18-30 years in good health. The specimen was CD4+ T cells sorted from blood.

The CDR3 region has the DNA TGTGCCAGCAGCCCGGGGGCAATGGACACCGGGGAGCTGTTTTTT. As protein: CASSPGAMDTGELFF. V and J are TRBV7-3 and TRBJ2-2; D tentatively reads TRBD1 or TRBD2 (6 bases each). The CDR3 is 15 residues long. The germline V and J ends were trimmed by 5 bases and 3 bases, with 13 bases remaining between them. The V gene's germline CDR1 is SGHTA and CDR2 FQGTGA.